The 24 T cell receptor beta chains presented below share a single source sample, sequenced in a study of cytomegalovirus exposure and HLA in healthy donors. Both 60 Vbeta primers and 13 Jbeta primers went into the PCR. Clones were sequenced by immunoSEQ multiplex PCR, and TCRdb holds only the in-frame ones, with some missing. The data contain 100,000 or so clones, 69% of them singletons. The specimen sequenced was PBMCs. These receptors all come from a man aged 25-45 years in good health and CMV-seronegative.

This chain joins TRBV27 and TRBJ2-1; 10 bases are shared with TRBD2. With V trimmed by 3 bases and J by 0 bases, 11 bases remained unmatched. The CDR3 is 19 amino acids. The germline V gene has CDR1 MNHEY and CDR2 SMNVEV (reference sequence). In nucleotides, the CDR3 is TGTGCCAGCAGTTTTAGATACCTAGCGGGAGATCCCTCCTACAATGAGCAGTTCTTC. Its protein is CASSFRYLAGDPSYNEQFF.

This clone was seen a few times. The chain links TRBV5-6 to TRBJ1-2; TRBD1 matches at 7 bases. The germline gives CDR1 SGHDT, CDR2 YYEEEE. J gave up 2 bases and V 3 bases, and 4 bases lay outside the gene matches. This CDR3 has 14 residues. In nucleotides, the CDR3 is TGTGCCAGCAGCTGGGGGACAGAAAACTATGGCTACACCTTC. Its translation is CASSWGTENYGYTF.

The table lists this clone with a few counts. The CDR3 region has the DNA TGCGCCAGCAGCCAAGATCATTCAGTTCTTAGCAATCAGCCCCAGCATTTT. Encoded protein: CASSQDHSVLSNQPQHF. This chain links TRBV4-3 with TRBJ1-5; D is ambiguous. V dropped 0 bases and J dropped 0 bases, with 12 bases sitting between them. Germline values: CDR1 LGHNA, CDR2 YSLEER. This CDR3 contains 17 residues.

The chain has TRBV25-1 and TRBJ1-6; no firm D call. This CDR3 region has 13 residues. Germline-derived CDR1 and CDR2 are MGHDK and SYGVNS. Trimming took 4 bases from V and 13 from J, leaving 14 bases between them. CDR3 DNA: TGTGCCAGCAGTGGATCCGAGGGAACGCCCCTCCACTTT. It encodes CASSGSEGTPLHF.

The V gene is TRBV11-1, the J gene TRBJ2-2; tentatively, D is TRBD2 (5 bases). CDR1 is SGHAT and CDR2 is FQDESV in the germline V gene (reference sequence). Trimming stripped 6 bases from V and 5 bases from J, with 19 bases between. The CDR3 has 16 amino acids. The CDR3 DNA is TGTGCCAGCAGTCGAGGACTGTTGGCGAGGACCGGGGAGCTGTTTTTT. Protein sequence: CASSRGLLARTGELFF.

The chain recombines TRBV2 with TRBJ1-2, with D perhaps matching TRBD1 (6 bases). This CDR3 has 14 residues. Germline assignment: CDR1 SNHLY and CDR2 FYNNEI. With 6 bases removed from V and 8 bases from J, the gap between germline ends came to 19 bases. The CDR3 loop reads CASRNKQGDLGYTF. CDR3 DNA sequence: TGTGCCAGCAGAAATAAACAGGGAGATCTCGGCTACACCTTC.

The chain carries TRBV15 and TRBJ2-1; possibly TRBD2 for D (6 bases). Trimming took 2 bases from V and 5 from J, leaving 10 bases between them. The germline gives CDR1 LNHNV, CDR2 YYDKDF (reference sequence). CDR3 length: 14 amino acids. CDR3 DNA: TGTGCCACCAGCAGACTCCGGGAGCACAATGAGCAGTTCTTC. It is translated as CATSRLREHNEQFF.

This chain uses TRBV6-1 with TRBJ2-3; no reliable D call. Germline CDR1 reads MNHNS; CDR2 reads SASEGT. The CDR3 loop spans 13 amino acids. V gave up 2 bases and J gave up 3 bases, with 6 bases separating them. CDR3 amino acids: CASSESFTDTQYF. The CDR3 coding sequence is TGTGCCAGCAGTGAATCATTTACAGATACGCAGTATTTT.

This clone was observed a handful of times. The J gene is TRBJ2-5, the V gene TRBV7-9, with D possibly matching TRBD2 (6 bases). This CDR3 has 14 amino acids. Germline V gene data show CDR1 as SEHNR and CDR2 as FQNEAQ (reference sequence). The ends were cut back, 2 bases at V and 5 bases at J, with 12 bases in the middle. The CDR3 nucleotides are TGTGCCAGCAGCTTACGCGGGACCTCGGAGACCCAGTACTTC. It is translated as CASSLRGTSETQYF. Full variable domain (outside the CDR3, taken from reference TRBV7-9 and TRBJ2-5): DTGVSQNPRHKITKRGQNVTFRCDPISEHNRLYWYRQTLGQGPEFLTYFQNEAQLEKSRLLSDRFSAERPKGSFSTLEIQRTEQGDSAMYLCASSLRGTSETQYFGPGTRLLVL.

The V call is TRBV6-5, the J call TRBJ2-7, with a weak D call TRBD2 (6 bases). Germline-derived CDR1 and CDR2 are MNHEY and SVGAGI. The V and J ends lost 6 bases and 4 bases respectively, with 13 bases between them. The CDR3 loop spans 13 amino acids. CDR3 sequence: CASRVGTLYEQYF. The CDR3 DNA sequence: TGTGCCAGCAGGGTTGGGACTTTGTACGAGCAGTACTTC.

This clone was detected only once. The chain has TRBV6-5 and TRBJ1-4, with unresolved D. The CDR3 runs 13 residues. Looked up from germline, CDR1 is MNHEY and CDR2 is SVGAGI. With 5 bases removed from V and 8 bases from J, the gap between germline ends came to 12 bases. CDR3 region: CASSPNRREKLFF. In DNA, the CDR3 is TGTGCCAGCAGTCCTAACAGACGGGAAAAACTGTTTTTT.

This rearrangement joins TRBV28 to TRBJ2-1; 7 bases match TRBD2. The CDR3 contains 15 residues. Trimming at V came to 6 bases and at J to 5 bases, leaving 10 bases not matched to a gene. CDR1 and CDR2 from the germline V gene are MDHEN and SYDVKM. The CDR3 region has the DNA TGTGCCAGCAGCCCCCAGGGCAGCGGGAACAATGAGCAGTTCTTC. Its protein is CASSPQGSGNNEQFF.

V is TRBV10-1 and J is TRBJ2-1; TRBD1 matches at 7 bases. CDR3 length: 14 amino acids. J gave up 8 bases and V 10 bases, and 14 bases lay outside the gene matches. Looked up from germline, CDR1 is WNHNN and CDR2 is SYGVQD (reference sequence). CDR3 in DNA: TGCGCCACCGATGGCACAGGGGCTCTGGATGAGCAGTTCTTC. Translated, it gives CATDGTGALDEQFF.

The rearrangement joins TRBV4-1 to TRBJ2-3, with TRBD2 matching over 13 bases. Trimming took 4 bases from V and 3 from J; bases not matched to a gene: 4. The germline gives CDR1 MGHRA, CDR2 YSYEKL. The CDR3 covers 16 residues. The CDR3 nucleotides read TGCGCCAGCAGCCGGGGACTAGCGGGAATGACAGATACGCAGTATTTT. This encodes CASSRGLAGMTDTQYF.

The chain employs TRBV4-3 and TRBJ2-7; TRBD2 matches at 8 bases. With V trimmed by 4 bases and J by 5 bases, 10 bases remained unmatched. Germline V gene data show CDR1 as LGHNA and CDR2 as YSLEER. The CDR3 consists of 15 residues. CDR3 sequence reads: CASSPSSGSNNEQYF. In DNA, the CDR3 is TGCGCCAGCAGCCCCTCAAGCGGGAGTAACAACGAGCAGTACTTC.

This clone was detected only a few times. The chain is built from TRBV4-2 and TRBJ2-4; 13 positions match TRBD2. Looked up from germline, CDR1 is LGHNA and CDR2 is YNFKEQ. V was clipped by 1 base and J by 12 bases; unmatched bases: 9. The CDR3 runs to 16 residues. Here the CDR3 reads CASSQGTSGSWGSQYF. As DNA, the CDR3 is TGTGCCAGCAGCCAAGGGACTAGCGGGAGCTGGGGCAGTCAGTACTTC.

The table lists this clone with a few counts. V gene TRBV6-6 combines with J gene TRBJ1-2, with 7 bases aligning to TRBD1. This CDR3 region has 15 residues. Germline V gene data show CDR1 as MNHNY and CDR2 as SVGAGI (reference sequence). V was clipped by 5 bases and J by 6 bases; unmatched bases: 12. CDR3 sequence (DNA): TGTGCCAGCAGTCCATCGCGGGACAGCGATAATGGCTACACCTTC. Amino acid sequence: CASSPSRDSDNGYTF.

This clone was picked up a small number of times. The chain has TRBV30 and TRBJ2-1; 8 nucleotides match TRBD2. The germline V gene encodes CDR1 GTSNPN and CDR2 SVGIG (reference sequence). The CDR3 covers 14 residues. CDR3 in amino acids: CASTSGSSYNEQFF. Here the CDR3 DNA reads TGTGCGAGTACTAGCGGCAGCTCCTACAATGAGCAGTTCTTC. Full variable domain (outside the CDR3, taken from reference TRBV30 and TRBJ2-1): SQTIHQWPATLVQPVGSPLSLECTVEGTSNPNLYWYRQAAGRGLQLLFYSVGIGQISSEVPQNLSASRPQDRQFILSSKKLLLSDSGFYLCASTSGSSYNEQFFGPGTRLTVL.

J is TRBJ2-6 and V is TRBV5-1; D uncertain. Trimming removed 4 bases from V and 2 bases from J, with 7 bases in between. CDR1 and CDR2 (germline): SGHRS, YFSETQ. CDR3 length equals 14 residues. The DNA of the CDR3 is TGCGCCAGCAGCCCCGGTACTGGGGCCAACGTCCTGACTTTC. Translating it yields CASSPGTGANVLTF. The entire variable domain, with the rest obtained from reference TRBV5-1 and TRBJ2-6, is as follows: KAGVTQTPRYLIKTRGQQVTLSCSPISGHRSVSWYQQTPGQGLQFLFEYFSETQRNKGNFPGRFSGRQFSNSRSEMNVSTLELGDSALYLCASSPGTGANVLTFGAGSRLTVL.

The CDR3 sequence is CASSLTGGLTEAFF. DNA for the CDR3: TGTGCCAGCAGCTTAACAGGGGGCCTAACTGAAGCTTTCTTT. The V call is TRBV11-2, the J call TRBJ1-1, with 9 bases identical to TRBD1. This CDR3 is built from 14 residues. With V trimmed by 2 bases and J by 5 bases, 3 bases remained unmatched. CDR1 SGHAT and CDR2 FQNNGV come from the germline V gene.

This clone was seen only a few times. The chain's CDR3 is CASSQEEGVKPQHF. The CDR3 DNA follows: TGTGCCAGCAGCCAAGAAGAGGGCGTAAAGCCCCAGCATTTT. This chain links TRBV4-2 with TRBJ1-5; D unresolved. CDR3 length: 14 residues. Germline V gene lookup returns CDR1 LGHNA and CDR2 YNFKEQ. V shed 0 bases and J shed 8 bases, with 11 bases lying between them.

The V call is TRBV15, the J call TRBJ2-5; TRBD1 might be the D (6 bases). The germline V gene encodes CDR1 LNHNV and CDR2 YYDKDF (reference sequence). The CDR3 is 14 residues long. V gave up 2 bases and J gave up 2 bases, with 9 bases separating them. The chain's CDR3 is CATSRPTGQETQYF. Here the CDR3 DNA reads TGTGCCACCAGCAGACCGACAGGACAAGAGACCCAGTACTTC.

The sample holds a few counts of this clone. The chain links TRBV30 to TRBJ2-1, with 9 bases lining up with TRBD1. Germline CDR1 and CDR2: GTSNPN and SVGIG (reference sequence). Unmatched junction bases numbered 6, after V lost 0 bases and J lost 6 bases. The CDR3 runs to 15 residues. In DNA form, the CDR3 reads TGTGCCTGGAGTGTAGGGACAGGGACATTCAATGAGCAGTTCTTC. Its protein product is CAWSVGTGTFNEQFF.

This clone was observed a few times. This rearrangement joins TRBV6-1 to TRBJ2-7, with 7 bases that match TRBD1. The V segment lost 6 bases and the J segment 5 bases; nucleotides outside the gene matches: 10. Per germline, CDR1 MNHNS and CDR2 SASEGT. The CDR3 has 14 amino acids. CDR3 bases: TGTGCCAGCAGCGACAGGGACGTCAACGACGAGCAGTACTTC. It encodes CASSDRDVNDEQYF.